The clone carrying this T cell receptor (beta chain) was seen a handful of times. V lost 1 base and J 4 bases, leaving 27 bases between the germline ends. The CDR3 is made up of 19 amino acids. The germline gives CDR1 SGHRS, CDR2 YFSETQ. The entry originates in a study of T cells after yellow fever vaccination. Generation of TCR cDNA used 5'RACE template switching (which added a universal primer site and UMIs). TCRdb reanalysed the 5' RACE reads using MiXCR and keeps one entry per CDR3 protein. The sample shows 200,000 to 250,000 distinct CDR3 sequences, 3.2% of them seen only once. This receptor was taken from a man between 18 and 29 years old who received the YFV17D yellow fever vaccine. The material sequenced was CD4+ T cells sorted from PBMCs, taken 10 days after the yellow fever booster vaccination. The chain combines TRBV5-1 with TRBJ2-7; maybe TRBD1 (6 bases). For the CDR3, the DNA is TGCGCCAGCAGCTTGAGTGTCGGGCGGTCTGGGACATTCGTTTACGAGCAGTACTTC. This translates into CASSLSVGRSGTFVYEQYF.